The 17 T cell receptor beta chains given below trace back to one sample, sequenced in a study of early T cells in non-severe SARS-CoV-2 infection. TCRdb called the 5' RACE reads again in MiXCR, with one record for every CDR3 protein. The sample carries about 27,000 distinct CDR3 sequences, 2.5% to 3.5% recorded once. The sample comprised whole blood. These receptors all stem from an adult who was a healthcare worker with PCR-confirmed SARS-CoV-2 infection or an uninfected control (not recorded which).

This clonotype appeared many times. The chain has TRBV23-1 and TRBJ2-7, with D tentatively TRBD1 (6 bases). TRBV23-1 is identified as an open reading frame with a role that is uncertain. The length of the CDR3 is 15 residues. Trimming took off 3 bases at V and 6 bases at J, with 18 bases between the two ends. This chain's CDR3 is CASSHTGRGIIEQYV. As DNA, the CDR3 is TGCGCCAGCAGTCATACAGGCAGGGGAATTATCGAGCAGTACGTC.

This clonotype is medium-sized (0.01 to 0.1%) in the sample. The V call is TRBV29-1, the J call TRBJ1-4; no firm D call. In germline, CDR1 is SQVTM, CDR2 ANQGSEA. V was trimmed by 4 bases and J by 6 bases, leaving 9 bases between them. This CDR3 has 12 residues. CDR3 in DNA: TGCAGCGTTGGGCGGACCGATGAAAAACTGTTTTTT. Translation gives CSVGRTDEKLFF.

This clonotype was observed many times. The chain links TRBV3-1 to TRBJ2-3; TRBD1 matches at 9 bases. Trimming removed 4 bases from V and 4 bases from J; junction bases left unmatched: 15. The CDR3 is made up of 18 amino acids. Germline V gene sequence: CDR1 LGHDT, CDR2 YNNKEL (reference sequence). The CDR3 reads CASSRPAGTGGSADTQYF. DNA for the CDR3: TGTGCCAGCAGCCGCCCCGCGGGAACAGGGGGCTCCGCAGATACGCAGTATTTT.

In this sample, this clonotype turned up many times. The chain uses TRBV7-8 and TRBJ2-7; D may be TRBD1 (6 bases). Trimming removed 1 base at V and 3 bases at J, with 10 bases between. Germline V gives CDR1 SGHVS, CDR2 FQNEAQ. The CDR3 is made up of 14 amino acids. Written as DNA, the CDR3 is TGTGCCAGCAGCTTAGGGGTAGGGGGCTACGAGCAGTACGTC. It is translated as CASSLGVGGYEQYV.

The gene calls are TRBV15 and TRBJ2-7, with a tentative D call TRBD2 (5 bases). The CDR3 spans 14 residues. From germline, CDR1 is LNHNV and CDR2 YYDKDF (reference sequence). With 0 bases removed from V and 3 bases from J, the gap between germline ends came to 9 bases. The CDR3, as DNA: TGTGCCACCAGCAGAGATCTCGGGGTCTACGAGCAGTACGTC. Amino acid sequence: CATSRDLGVYEQYV.

This clonotype has ten or more counts. The chain has TRBV5-1 and TRBJ2-5; D uncertain. CDR3 length equals 14 residues. Trimming took off 4 bases at V and 1 base at J, with 11 bases between the two ends. In germline, CDR1 is SGHRS, CDR2 YFSETQ. Here the CDR3 reads CASSPQVSQETQYF. As DNA, the CDR3 is TGCGCCAGCAGCCCGCAGGTCAGCCAAGAGACCCAGTACTTC.

Ten or more counts support this clonotype. The chain has TRBV6-5 and TRBJ1-2; D gene unclear. Looked up from germline, CDR1 is MNHEY and CDR2 is SVGAGI. The CDR3 is made up of 15 amino acids. V lost 5 bases, J lost 0 bases, and 13 bases lay in between. The CDR3 is CASSTGDTANYGYTF. The CDR3 nucleotides read TGTGCCAGCAGTACGGGAGACACAGCTAACTATGGCTACACCTTC.

The CDR3 sequence: CASSFNRDRTDTQYF. The CDR3 region has the DNA TGTGCCAGCAGTTTTAACCGGGACAGGACAGATACGCAGTATTTT. The chain has TRBV12-3 or TRBV12-4 and TRBJ2-3, with TRBD1 matching 8 bases. This CDR3 region has 15 residues. V gave up 3 bases and J gave up 3 bases; unmatched junction bases: 5.

At least ten counts were recorded for this clonotype. The chain recombines TRBV9 with TRBJ1-5; 7 nucleotides match TRBD1. The CDR3 is made up of 14 amino acids. Germline V gene lookup returns CDR1 SGDLS and CDR2 YYNGEE. Losses at the gene ends were 0 bases for V and 7 bases for J; bases not matched to a gene: 4. CDR3 nucleotide sequence: TGTGCCAGCAGCGTAGAGGGGGCTTGGCAGCCCCAGCATTTT. Translated: CASSVEGAWQPQHF.

This clonotype was observed many times. The V call is TRBV5-4, the J call TRBJ2-3, with TRBD2 matching 8 bases. Germline trimming cut 3 bases from V and 5 bases from J; bases unmatched to any gene: 8. The length of the CDR3 is 15 residues. Germline CDR1 and CDR2: SGHNT and YYREEE (reference sequence). The CDR3 protein is CASSSLAETRDTQYF. CDR3 nucleotide sequence: TGTGCCAGCAGCTCACTAGCGGAGACGAGAGATACGCAGTATTTT.

As to this clonotype: A junction end diverges from the germline sequence, so it may reflect a read error. V is TRBV7-7 and J is TRBJ2-1; possibly TRBD2 for D (5 bases). The CDR3 spans 15 residues. Germline loops: CDR1 SSHAT, CDR2 FNYEAQ (reference sequence). The CDR3 DNA reads as TGTGCCAGCAGCTTAGGCAGGAGCGGTATGAATGAGCGGTTCTTC. As protein: CASSLGRSGMNERFF.

This clonotype has at least ten counts. The chain employs TRBV7-9 and TRBJ2-3; either TRBD1 or TRBD2 may supply D (5 bases each). The CDR3 is 14 amino acids. V lost 3 bases and J lost 4, with 11 bases in between. Per the germline V gene, CDR1 is SEHNR and CDR2 is FQNEAQ (reference sequence). The chain's CDR3 is CASSFEGMSDTQYF. Written as DNA, the CDR3 is TGTGCCAGCAGCTTTGAGGGGATGTCAGATACGCAGTATTTT.

In its sample, this clonotype was seen a few times. The chain employs TRBV7-9 and TRBJ2-1, with a tentative D call TRBD2 (6 bases). With 5 bases removed from V and 9 bases from J, the gap between germline ends came to 14 bases. Germline assignment: CDR1 SEHNR and CDR2 FQNEAQ (reference sequence). The CDR3 is 13 residues long. CDR3 protein: CASSPRGGFEQFF. The DNA for the CDR3 is TGTGCCAGCAGCCCCCGCGGAGGGTTTGAGCAGTTCTTC.

V usage is TRBV7-7 and J usage is TRBJ2-5; 8 bases agree with TRBD2. Germline V gene lookup returns CDR1 SSHAT and CDR2 FNYEAQ (reference sequence). After removal of 5 bases from V and 5 bases from J, the junction contained 7 bases not matched to a gene. The CDR3 runs 14 residues. The DNA of the CDR3 is TGTGCCAGCAGCCCGGCGGGGGGAGGCGAGACCCAGTACTTC. It yields the protein CASSPAGGGETQYF. Full variable domain (missing parts from reference TRBV7-7 and TRBJ2-5): GAGVSQSPRYKVTKRGQDVTLRCDPISSHATLYWYQQALGQGPEFLTYFNYEAQPDKSGLPSDRFSAERPEGSISTLTIQRTEQRDSAMYRCASSPAGGGETQYFGPGTRLLVL.

This clonotype was seen many times. The chain combines TRBV6-5 with TRBJ1-3; unclear D gene. This CDR3 is built from 12 residues. CDR1 and CDR2 from the germline V gene are MNHEY and SVGAGI. Trimming shortened V by 5 bases and J by 1 base, and 3 bases separated the two germline ends. The CDR3 sequence is CASSPSGNTIYF. In DNA form, the CDR3 reads TGTGCCAGCAGTCCTTCTGGAAACACCATATATTTT.

This clonotype was picked up many times. The chain carries TRBV7-3 and TRBJ1-2; possible D gene TRBD1, 5 bases. V lost 5 bases, J lost 6 bases, and 22 bases lay in between. The CDR3 has 16 residues. Germline assignment: CDR1 SGHTA and CDR2 FQGTGA. The CDR3 spells CASSPSSVTLGDGYTF. The CDR3 DNA follows: TGTGCCAGCAGCCCATCCTCAGTGACCCTAGGGGATGGCTACACCTTC.

Many counts were recorded for this clonotype. The rearrangement joins TRBV27 to TRBJ2-1; TRBD1 matches at 8 bases. V dropped 5 bases and J dropped 5; count of bases not matched to a gene: 11. The germline V gene has CDR1 MNHEY and CDR2 SMNVEV (reference sequence). This CDR3 comprises 16 residues. The CDR3 region has the DNA TGTGCCAGCAGTCCCGGGACAGGTTCGCCGGACAATGAGCAGTTCTTC. Translating gives CASSPGTGSPDNEQFF.